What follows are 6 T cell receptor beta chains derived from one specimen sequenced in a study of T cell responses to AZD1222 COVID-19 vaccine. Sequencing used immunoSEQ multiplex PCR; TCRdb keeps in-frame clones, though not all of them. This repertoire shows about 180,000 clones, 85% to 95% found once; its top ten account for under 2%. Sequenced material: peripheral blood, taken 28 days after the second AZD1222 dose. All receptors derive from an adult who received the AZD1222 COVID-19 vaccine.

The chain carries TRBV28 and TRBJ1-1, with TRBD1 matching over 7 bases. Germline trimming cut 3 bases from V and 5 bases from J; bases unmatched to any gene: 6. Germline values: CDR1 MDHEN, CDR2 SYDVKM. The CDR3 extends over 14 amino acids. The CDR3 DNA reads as TGTGCCAGCAGTTTCGGCCAGGGGGGGACTGAAGCTTTCTTT. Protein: CASSFGQGGTEAFF.

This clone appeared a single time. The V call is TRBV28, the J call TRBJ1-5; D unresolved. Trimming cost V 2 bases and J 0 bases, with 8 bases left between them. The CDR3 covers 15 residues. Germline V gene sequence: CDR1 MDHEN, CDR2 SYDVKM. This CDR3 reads CASSLQPYSNQPQHF. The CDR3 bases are TGTGCCAGCAGTTTACAGCCGTATAGCAATCAGCCCCAGCATTTT. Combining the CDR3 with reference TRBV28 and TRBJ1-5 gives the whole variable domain DVKVTQSSRYLVKRTGEKVFLECVQDMDHENMFWYRQDPGLGLRLIYFSYDVKMKEKGDIPEGYSVSREKKERFSLILESASTNQTSMYLCASSLQPYSNQPQHFGDGTRLSIL.

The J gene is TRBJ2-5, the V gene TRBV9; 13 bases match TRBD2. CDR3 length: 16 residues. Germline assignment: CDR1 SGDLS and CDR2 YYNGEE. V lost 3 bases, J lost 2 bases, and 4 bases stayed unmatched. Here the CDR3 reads CASSAVLAGGQETQYF. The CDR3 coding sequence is TGTGCCAGCAGCGCCGTACTAGCGGGAGGGCAAGAGACCCAGTACTTC.

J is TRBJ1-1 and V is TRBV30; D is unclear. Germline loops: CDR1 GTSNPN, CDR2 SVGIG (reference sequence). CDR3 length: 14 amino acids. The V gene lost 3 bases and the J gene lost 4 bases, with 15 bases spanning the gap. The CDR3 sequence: CAWRGLLGTTEAFF. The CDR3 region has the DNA TGTGCCTGGAGAGGCCTTTTGGGTACCACTGAAGCTTTCTTT.

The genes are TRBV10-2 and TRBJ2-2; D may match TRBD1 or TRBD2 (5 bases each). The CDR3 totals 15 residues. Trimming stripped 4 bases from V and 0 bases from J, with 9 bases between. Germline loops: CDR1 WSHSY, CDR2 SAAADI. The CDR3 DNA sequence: TGCGCCAGCAGTGCCAGGGACCCGAACACCGGGGAGCTGTTTTTT. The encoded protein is CASSARDPNTGELFF.

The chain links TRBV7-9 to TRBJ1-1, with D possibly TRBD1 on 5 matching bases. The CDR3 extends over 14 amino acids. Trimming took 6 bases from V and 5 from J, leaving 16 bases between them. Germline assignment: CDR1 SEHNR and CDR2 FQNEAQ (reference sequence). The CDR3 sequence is CASRPIGAGTEAFF. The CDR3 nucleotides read TGTGCCAGCAGGCCGATCGGGGCAGGGACTGAAGCTTTCTTT.